Here is one T cell receptor (beta chain) with its context. No antigen is known for it. This record belongs to a study of T-cell reconstitution after alpha-beta-depleted transplantation in children. Preparing the TCRbeta library involved the use of unique molecular identifiers. TCRdb re-called the PCR reads through MiXCR, storing one row per CDR3 protein. The repertoire holds 610,000 or so distinct CDR3 sequences, with about a quarter as singletons. The V gene's germline CDR1 is ENHRY and CDR2 SYGVKD. V shed 2 bases, J shed 0 bases, and the junction held 1 base outside the gene matches. This CDR3 region has 15 residues. The study, taken as a whole, reports: It was reported that alpha-beta T cells came from several hundred expanded graft clones (about two months after transplant). Among T cells one year after transplant, newly produced cells accounted for most counts and diversity.

The rearrangement uses TRBV10-3 and TRBJ1-5, with 7 bases matching TRBD1. The source of this sequence is a boy under three years old with Wiskott-Aldrich syndrome, due to receive a stem cell transplant. This specimen was PBMCs, taken before TCRalphabeta/CD19-depleted stem cell transplant. Here the CDR3 DNA reads TGTGCCATCAGTGAGCAGGGGGATAGCAATCAGCCCCAGCATTTT. Amino acids: CAISEQGDSNQPQHF.